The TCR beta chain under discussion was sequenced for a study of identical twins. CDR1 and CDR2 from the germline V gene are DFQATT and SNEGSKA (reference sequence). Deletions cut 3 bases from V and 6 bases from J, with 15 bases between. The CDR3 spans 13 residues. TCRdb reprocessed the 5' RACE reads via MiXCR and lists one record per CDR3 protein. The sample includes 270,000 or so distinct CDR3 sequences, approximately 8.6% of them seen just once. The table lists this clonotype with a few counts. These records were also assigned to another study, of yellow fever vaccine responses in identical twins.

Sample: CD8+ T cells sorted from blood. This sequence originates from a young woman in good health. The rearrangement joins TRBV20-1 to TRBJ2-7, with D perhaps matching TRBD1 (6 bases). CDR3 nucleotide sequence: TGCAGTGCTAGTAGCTTAGGGGGTGGCGAGCAGTACTTC. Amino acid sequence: CSASSLGGGEQYF.